This T cell receptor (beta chain) was retrieved from a study of response to subunit inactivated influenza vaccine. TCRdb independently ran MiXCR on the RT-PCR reads; one entry per CDR3 protein. Found here are about 830,000 distinct CDR3 sequences, roughly 18% of them singletons; the top ten hold about 11%. Study findings and constraints: Authors suggested seasonal influenza vaccinations each recruit few new T cells.

This clonotype turned up a few times. Its antigen is as yet unknown. CDR1 and CDR2 (germline): SGDLS, YYNGEE. This CDR3 region has 13 residues. V was shortened by 3 bases and J by 5 bases, with 11 bases between the two germline ends. V is TRBV9 and J is TRBJ2-5; D is unresolved. The starting material was PBMCs from blood, obtained more than 4 days after vaccination. The TCR comes from a man in his forties or fifties who received an inactivated influenza vaccine. The CDR3 protein is CASSGYEGETQYF. Here the CDR3 DNA reads TGTGCCAGCAGCGGTTACGAAGGGGAGACCCAGTACTTC.